The 7 T cell receptor beta chains given below trace back to one sample, sequenced in a study of blood T cell repertoires in COVID-19. Only in-frame clones appear in the TCRdb table, and some are missing; sequencing was by immunoSEQ multiplex PCR. In the table there are more than 95,000 clones, 70% to 85% of which are singletons. The material sequenced was peripheral blood. These receptors came from a man in his 70s with active or convalescent COVID-19.

The J gene is TRBJ2-5, the V gene TRBV18, with D unclear. Germline V gives CDR1 KGHSH, CDR2 LQKENI. The germline V and J ends were trimmed by 3 bases and 5 bases, with 10 bases remaining between them. The CDR3 runs 13 residues. CDR3 DNA sequence: TGTGCCAGCTCACCCGGGTCGTCGGAGACCCAGTACTTC. Its protein product is CASSPGSSETQYF.

The J gene is TRBJ1-5, the V gene TRBV6-4; possibly TRBD1 for D (6 bases). Germline V gives CDR1 MRHNA, CDR2 SNTAGT. The V gene lost 6 bases and the J gene lost 4 bases, with 10 bases spanning the gap. The CDR3 loop spans 13 amino acids. CDR3 nucleotides: TGTGCCAGCAGCCCGGACAGAAATCAGCCCCAGCATTTT. Amino acid sequence: CASSPDRNQPQHF.

This chain links TRBV18 with TRBJ2-7; D is uncertain. The V gene lost 3 bases and the J gene lost 3 bases, with 15 bases spanning the gap. The CDR3 is made up of 15 amino acids. Germline assignment: CDR1 KGHSH and CDR2 LQKENI. The CDR3 region has the DNA TGTGCCAGCTCACCCCCCCCTCACATGATCTACGAGCAGTACTTC. Amino acid sequence: CASSPPPHMIYEQYF.

This clone has just one count. The chain combines TRBV5-8 with TRBJ1-3; the match to TRBD1 covers 7 bases. Looked up from germline, CDR1 is SGHTS and CDR2 is YDEGEE. This CDR3 region has 18 residues. V lost 2 bases to trimming and J lost 0 bases; unmatched junction nucleotides: 11. CDR3 protein: CASSFQQGVPLSGNTIYF. CDR3 nucleotides: TGTGCCAGCAGCTTTCAGCAGGGGGTCCCCCTCTCTGGAAACACCATATATTTT.

The chain employs TRBV10-3 and TRBJ1-2; TRBD1 matches 8 bases. J lost 7 bases, V lost 5 bases, and 9 bases had no gene match. The CDR3 totals 14 residues. Germline V gene lookup returns CDR1 ENHRY and CDR2 SYGVKD. Here the CDR3 reads CAISLDQGAAGYTF. CDR3 bases: TGTGCCATCAGTCTTGACCAGGGGGCCGCTGGCTACACCTTC.

V is TRBV9 and J is TRBJ2-3; no firm D call. This CDR3 has 15 residues. Germline V lookup: CDR1 SGDLS, CDR2 YYNGEE. Trimming took off 3 bases at V and 5 bases at J, with 16 bases between the two ends. The CDR3 DNA follows: TGTGCCAGCAGCGGAAGCCCCCGACTCTTAGATACGCAGTATTTT. Its protein product is CASSGSPRLLDTQYF.

The genes are TRBV6-6 and TRBJ1-6; 7 bases map to TRBD1. Germline V gene data show CDR1 as MNHNY and CDR2 as SVGAGI (reference sequence). CDR3 length: 13 residues. Trimming took 7 bases from V and 7 from J; bases not matched to a gene: 4. For the CDR3, the DNA is TGTGCCAGCATCCGGGACAGAAATTCACCCCTCCACTTT. The encoded protein is CASIRDRNSPLHF.